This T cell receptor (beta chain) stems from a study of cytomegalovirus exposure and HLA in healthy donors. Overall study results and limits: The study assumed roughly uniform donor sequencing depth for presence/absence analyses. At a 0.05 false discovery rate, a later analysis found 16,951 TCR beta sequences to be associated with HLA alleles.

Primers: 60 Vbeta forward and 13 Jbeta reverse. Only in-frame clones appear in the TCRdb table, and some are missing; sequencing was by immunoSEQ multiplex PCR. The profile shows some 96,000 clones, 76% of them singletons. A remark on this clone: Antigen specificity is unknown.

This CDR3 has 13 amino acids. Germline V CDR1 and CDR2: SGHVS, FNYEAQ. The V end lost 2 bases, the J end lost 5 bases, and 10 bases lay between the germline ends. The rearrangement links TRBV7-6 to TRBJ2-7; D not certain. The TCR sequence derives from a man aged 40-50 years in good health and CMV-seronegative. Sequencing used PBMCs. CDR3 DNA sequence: TGTGCCAGCAGCTTAAAACAGTTCCACGAGCAGTACTTC. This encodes CASSLKQFHEQYF. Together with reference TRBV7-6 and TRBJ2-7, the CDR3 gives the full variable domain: GAGVSQSPRYKVTKRGQDVALRCDPISGHVSLYWYRQALGQGPEFLTYFNYEAQQDKSGLPNDRFSAERPEGSISTLTIQRTEQRDSAMYRCASSLKQFHEQYFGPGTRLTVT.